This entry lists 30 T cell receptor beta chains sequenced from one sample in a study of PD-L1 blockade in urothelial cancer (dated 2017 in TCRdb). The receptor library was made with the immunoSEQ multiplex PCR assay. TCRdb provides this immuneACCESS table in a form limited to in-frame rearrangements. Some clones are lacking; in checked studies, under half of them reflect an unresolved V gene, and why the rest are absent is not known. The sample profile shows under 35,000 clones; around 84% of them were found once. The ten biggest clones cover 1.5% to 2% of the sample. Sample: PBMCs, taken around atezolizumab (anti-PD-L1) treatment. The receptors derive from a man aged 45-60 years with urothelial cancer.

The chain employs TRBV6-4 and TRBJ1-5; no clear D gene. Germline V gene sequence: CDR1 MRHNA, CDR2 SNTAGT. V was trimmed by 2 bases and J by 4 bases, leaving 6 bases between them. This CDR3 is 13 amino acids long. The CDR3 loop reads CASSDEENQPQHF. The DNA for the CDR3 is TGTGCCAGCAGTGACGAGGAGAATCAGCCCCAGCATTTT.

The chain carries TRBV5-1 and TRBJ1-4, with 11 bases identical to TRBD1. CDR3 size: 16 residues. Germline CDR1 reads SGHRS; CDR2 reads YFSETQ. V lost 4 bases to trimming and J lost 7 bases; unmatched junction nucleotides: 9. Here the CDR3 DNA reads TGCGCCAGCAGCGCCTCTGGACAGGGGGCGGGTGAAAAACTGTTTTTT. Translated: CASSASGQGAGEKLFF.

This clone was detected once. The chain couples TRBV5-1 to TRBJ2-5; 7 nucleotides line up with TRBD1. Trimming at V came to 4 bases and at J to 9 bases, leaving 6 bases not matched to a gene. This CDR3 has 12 residues. CDR1 is SGHRS and CDR2 is YFSETQ in the germline V gene. The CDR3 region is CASSLQGFAQYF. For the CDR3, the DNA is TGCGCCAGCAGCCTACAGGGGTTCGCCCAGTACTTC.

The genes are TRBV30 and TRBJ1-2; 8 nucleotides line up with TRBD1. The CDR3 runs to 13 residues. After removal of 7 bases from V and 4 bases from J, the junction contained 8 bases not matched to a gene. Germline V gene data show CDR1 as GTSNPN and CDR2 as SVGIG (reference sequence). CDR3 DNA: TGTGCCTTGACTGCAGGGGGCATCTATGGCTACACCTTC. Its translation is CALTAGGIYGYTF.

The CDR3 DNA follows: TGTGCCAGCAGCTCTTTTAATTCACCCCTCCACTTT. It is translated as CASSSFNSPLHF. The chain joins TRBV11-2 to TRBJ1-6; D unresolved. This CDR3 has 12 amino acids. Trimming cost V 4 bases and J 6 bases, with 4 bases left between them. Germline V lookup: CDR1 SGHAT, CDR2 FQNNGV. Variable domain in full (rest from reference TRBV11-2 and TRBJ1-6): EAGVAQSPRYKIIEKRQSVAFWCNPISGHATLYWYQQILGQGPKLLIQFQNNGVVDDSQLPKDRFSAERLKGVDSTLKIQPAKLEDSAVYLCASSSFNSPLHFGNGTRLTVT.

This chain uses TRBV28 with TRBJ2-7, with D uncertain. The CDR3 totals 11 residues. Germline lookup yields CDR1 MDHEN and CDR2 SYDVKM. The V and J ends lost 4 bases and 4 bases respectively, with 5 bases between them. CDR3 sequence (DNA): TGTGCCAGCAGTTCCAGATACGAGCAGTACTTC. Residues: CASSSRYEQYF.

The chain links TRBV18 to TRBJ1-4; 7 nucleotides align to TRBD1. Per the germline V gene, CDR1 is KGHSH and CDR2 is LQKENI. J lost 5 bases, V lost 2 bases, and 14 bases had no gene match. The CDR3 length is 18 residues. CDR3 loop: CASSPILAAGGRNEKLFF. For the CDR3, the DNA is TGTGCCAGCTCACCAATCCTGGCAGCAGGGGGACGCAATGAAAAACTGTTTTTT.

The sample holds one count of this clone. The V gene is TRBV7-6, the J gene TRBJ2-3, with TRBD2 matching 10 bases. V lost 6 bases to trimming and J lost 0 bases; unmatched junction nucleotides: 3. CDR1 and CDR2 (germline): SGHVS, FNYEAQ. This CDR3 is 15 amino acids long. Written as DNA, the CDR3 is TGTGCCAGCAGGGGACTAGCGACCAGCACAGATACGCAGTATTTT. It codes for CASRGLATSTDTQYF.

V gene TRBV27 combines with J gene TRBJ2-2, with D perhaps TRBD2 (5 bases). V gave up 6 bases and J gave up 1 base, with 12 bases separating them. The CDR3 consists of 15 residues. Germline lookup yields CDR1 MNHEY and CDR2 SMNVEV (reference sequence). The DNA for the CDR3 is TGTGCCAGCAGCTATCTAGCATTGAACACCGGGGAGCTGTTTTTT. Amino acids: CASSYLALNTGELFF.

V and J are TRBV29-1 and TRBJ2-1; 10 bases fit TRBD2. V dropped 4 bases and J dropped 3; count of bases not matched to a gene: 9. Germline V lookup: CDR1 SQVTM, CDR2 ANQGSEA. This CDR3 is 16 amino acids long. CDR3 DNA: TGCAGCGTTGGATTCAGCGGGAGGGCCATCTACAATGAGCAGTTCTTC. This codes for CSVGFSGRAIYNEQFF.

The chain uses TRBV19 and TRBJ2-7, with 7 bases identical to TRBD1. The CDR3 totals 13 residues. Germline assignment: CDR1 LNHDA and CDR2 SQIVND (reference sequence). V shed 7 bases and J 4 bases; nucleotides not matched to a gene: 7. This CDR3 is CASMARDSYEQYF. The CDR3 DNA follows: TGTGCCAGTATGGCCAGGGACAGTTACGAGCAGTACTTC.

This rearrangement joins TRBV6-5 to TRBJ2-7; D not resolved. Trimming took off 6 bases at V and 3 bases at J, with 6 bases between the two ends. The CDR3 runs 11 residues. CDR1 and CDR2 (germline): MNHEY, SVGAGI. CDR3 sequence reads: CASRTHYEQYF. CDR3 nucleotides: TGTGCCAGCAGGACTCACTACGAGCAGTACTTC.

The rearrangement links TRBV6-6 to TRBJ2-3, with a tentative D call TRBD2 (5 bases). Germline V gene data show CDR1 as MNHNY and CDR2 as SVGAGI (reference sequence). CDR3 size: 13 residues. Deletions cut 8 bases from V and 1 base from J, with 10 bases between. This CDR3 reads CASCLEGTDTQYF. The CDR3 nucleotides read TGTGCCAGCTGCTTGGAGGGCACAGATACGCAGTATTTT.

This clone was observed a single time. The chain joins TRBV5-6 to TRBJ2-5; D possibly corresponds to TRBD2 (6 bases). The CDR3 length is 15 residues. Germline V CDR1 and CDR2: SGHDT, YYEEEE. The V end was cut by 2 bases, the J end by 2 bases, with 13 bases between. The CDR3 coding sequence is TGTGCCAGCAGCTTCGGAGGGGTACGGCAAGAGACCCAGTACTTC. Translation gives CASSFGGVRQETQYF.

The CDR3 DNA is TGTGCCAGCCTCCGAGCGGGAGGGCAATACGGGGAGCTGTTTTTT. Translated: CASLRAGGQYGELFF. This chain links TRBV11-2 with TRBJ2-2, with 10 bases matching TRBD2. Trimming took 8 bases from V and 7 from J; bases not matched to a gene: 10. Germline CDR1 SGHAT, CDR2 FQNNGV. The CDR3 has 15 residues.

The chain employs TRBV6-5 and TRBJ2-7, with 7 positions matching TRBD2. Per germline, CDR1 MNHEY and CDR2 SVGAGI. The ends lost 0 bases at V and 3 bases at J; junction bases unmatched: 5. This CDR3 spans 15 amino acids. CDR3 in DNA: TGTGCCAGCAGTTACTCGGGGGAGGGCGACTACGAGCAGTACTTC. This encodes CASSYSGEGDYEQYF.

This sequence joins TRBV7-9 and TRBJ2-2, with 8 nucleotides matching TRBD1. The CDR3 is 15 amino acids. The junction had 7 bases not matched to a gene; V was cut back by 5 bases and J by 5 bases. Germline V gives CDR1 SEHNR, CDR2 FQNEAQ (reference sequence). The CDR3, as DNA: TGTGCCAGCAGCACTCGGACAGGGAGGACCGGGGAGCTGTTTTTT. Amino acids: CASSTRTGRTGELFF.

The chain carries TRBV5-1 and TRBJ2-1; D unclear. Germline lookup yields CDR1 SGHRS and CDR2 YFSETQ. The CDR3 has 15 residues. Between the trimmed V and J ends, which lost 3 bases and 2 bases, there was a span of 12 bases. CDR3 protein: CASSSDIRPYNEQFF. The CDR3 DNA reads as TGCGCCAGCAGCTCCGACATCAGGCCCTACAATGAGCAGTTCTTC.

The chain has TRBV30 and TRBJ2-2, with TRBD1 identical over 7 bases. The length of the CDR3 is 15 residues. The germline V gene encodes CDR1 GTSNPN and CDR2 SVGIG (reference sequence). Trimming removed 5 bases from V and 5 bases from J; junction bases left unmatched: 11. The CDR3 nucleotides are TGTGCCTGGGGCGAAAAGACAGGGTTAACCGGGGAGCTGTTTTTT. Its translation is CAWGEKTGLTGELFF.

The V call is TRBV11-3, the J call TRBJ2-5; 8 positions agree with TRBD2. The ends lost 5 bases at V and 5 bases at J; junction bases unmatched: 13. The CDR3 is 16 residues long. Germline lookup yields CDR1 SGHNT and CDR2 YENEEA. The CDR3 reads CASSDKGLGQGETQYF. As DNA, the CDR3 is TGTGCCAGCAGCGACAAGGGACTAGGGCAGGGGGAGACCCAGTACTTC. Variable domain in full (rest from reference TRBV11-3 and TRBJ2-5): EAGVVQSPRYKIIEKKQPVAFWCNPISGHNTLYWYLQNLGQGPELLIRYENEEAVDDSQLPKDRFSAERLKGVDSTLKIQPAELGDSAVYLCASSDKGLGQGETQYFGPGTRLLVL.

This chain uses TRBV5-1 with TRBJ2-3; 12 positions agree with TRBD1. Germline V gene sequence: CDR1 SGHRS, CDR2 YFSETQ. This CDR3 is 15 amino acids long. Trimming at V came to 0 bases and at J to 6 bases, leaving 2 bases not matched to a gene. CDR3 sequence (DNA): TGCGCCAGCAGCTTGGCGGGACAGGGGGCCGATACGCAGTATTTT. Its translation is CASSLAGQGADTQYF.

The chain recombines TRBV10-3 with TRBJ2-1; 8 bases match TRBD2. V lost 4 bases to trimming and J lost 8 bases; unmatched junction nucleotides: 4. Germline assignment: CDR1 ENHRY and CDR2 SYGVKD. CDR3 size: 13 residues. In nucleotides, the CDR3 is TGTGCCATCAGTGCGGGGGGGCGGGATGAGCAGTTCTTC. Amino acids: CAISAGGRDEQFF.

The genes are TRBV19 and TRBJ1-1; 8 bases are a match to TRBD1. The CDR3 covers 17 residues. With 8 bases clipped from V and 1 base from J, the junction kept 15 bases outside the gene matches. Germline V gene sequence: CDR1 LNHDA, CDR2 SQIVND (reference sequence). The CDR3 here is CASRLGQGGSGNTEAFF. The CDR3 nucleotides read TGTGCCAGTCGACTCGGACAGGGAGGGTCGGGGAACACTGAAGCTTTCTTT. Variable domain in full (rest from reference TRBV19 and TRBJ1-1): DGGITQSPKYLFRKEGQNVTLSCEQNLNHDAMYWYRQDPGQGLRLIYYSQIVNDFQKGDIAEGYSVSREKKESFPLTVTSAQKNPTAFYLCASRLGQGGSGNTEAFFGQGTRLTVV.

The V call is TRBV19, the J call TRBJ2-4; 9 bases are a match to TRBD2. Germline CDR1 is LNHDA and CDR2 is SQIVND (reference sequence). The length of the CDR3 is 18 residues. V lost 5 bases, J lost 1 base, and 12 bases stayed unmatched. The DNA of the CDR3 is TGTGCCAGTAGTGGTTATGGATTTCTAGCGGGGGCCAAAAACATTCAGTACTTC. Translating it yields CASSGYGFLAGAKNIQYF.

J is TRBJ2-2 and V is TRBV7-2; the match to TRBD2 covers 13 bases. Germline-derived CDR1 and CDR2 are SGHTA and FQGNSA. The ends lost 5 bases at V and 7 bases at J; junction bases unmatched: 10. The CDR3 contains 17 residues. DNA of the CDR3: TGTGCCAGCAGCCCGGAACTAGCGGGAGGGCCTGGCGGGGAGCTGTTTTTT. This gives the protein CASSPELAGGPGGELFF. Complete variable domain (other parts from reference TRBV7-2 and TRBJ2-2): GAGVSQSPSNKVTEKGKDVELRCDPISGHTALYWYRQSLGQGLEFLIYFQGNSAPDKSGLPSDRFSAERTGGSVSTLTIQRTQQEDSAVYLCASSPELAGGPGGELFFGEGSRLTVL.

The rearrangement joins TRBV6-1 to TRBJ2-5, with D perhaps matching TRBD1 (6 bases). The CDR3 totals 14 residues. V was cut by 5 bases and J by 1 base, with 11 bases left in between. Looked up from germline, CDR1 is MNHNS and CDR2 is SASEGT. CDR3 in amino acids: CASSPLGGQETQYF. The CDR3 DNA sequence: TGTGCCAGCAGTCCATTAGGGGGCCAAGAGACCCAGTACTTC.

The chain links TRBV7-9 to TRBJ2-7, with unresolved D. Trimming shortened V by 3 bases and J by 3 bases, and 12 bases separated the two germline ends. This CDR3 region has 14 residues. Germline V CDR1 and CDR2: SEHNR, FQNEAQ (reference sequence). The CDR3 DNA is TGTGCCAGCAGCTTCCAGGCCCTCAGCTACGAGCAGTACTTC. Protein sequence: CASSFQALSYEQYF.

This clone has a single count. The gene calls are TRBV19 and TRBJ1-2; tentative D call: TRBD1 (6 bases). There are 14 residues in the CDR3. Trimming shortened V by 6 bases and J by 2 bases, and 13 bases separated the two germline ends. Germline lookup yields CDR1 LNHDA and CDR2 SQIVND (reference sequence). The CDR3 coding sequence is TGTGCCAGTAGCGGACAGAAATTCAACTATGGCTACACCTTC. It encodes CASSGQKFNYGYTF.

V and J are TRBV19 and TRBJ2-7, with TRBD2 as a possible D gene (7 bases). V shed 6 bases and J shed 5 bases, with 20 bases lying between them. In germline, CDR1 is LNHDA, CDR2 SQIVND (reference sequence). The length of the CDR3 is 15 residues. The CDR3 region has the DNA TGTGCCAGTAGAACCTCGAGGGGGGGCGTCCACGAGCAGTACTTC. Translation gives CASRTSRGGVHEQYF.

V gene TRBV4-1 combines with J gene TRBJ2-3, with 9 nucleotides matching TRBD2. This CDR3 spans 19 amino acids. V lost 0 bases, J lost 0 bases, and 10 bases stayed unmatched. Germline CDR1 reads MGHRA; CDR2 reads YSYEKL. The CDR3 coding sequence is TGCGCCAGCAGCCAAGAAGTGGGCGGGGGGGCCTTGAGCACAGATACGCAGTATTTT. It encodes CASSQEVGGGALSTDTQYF.